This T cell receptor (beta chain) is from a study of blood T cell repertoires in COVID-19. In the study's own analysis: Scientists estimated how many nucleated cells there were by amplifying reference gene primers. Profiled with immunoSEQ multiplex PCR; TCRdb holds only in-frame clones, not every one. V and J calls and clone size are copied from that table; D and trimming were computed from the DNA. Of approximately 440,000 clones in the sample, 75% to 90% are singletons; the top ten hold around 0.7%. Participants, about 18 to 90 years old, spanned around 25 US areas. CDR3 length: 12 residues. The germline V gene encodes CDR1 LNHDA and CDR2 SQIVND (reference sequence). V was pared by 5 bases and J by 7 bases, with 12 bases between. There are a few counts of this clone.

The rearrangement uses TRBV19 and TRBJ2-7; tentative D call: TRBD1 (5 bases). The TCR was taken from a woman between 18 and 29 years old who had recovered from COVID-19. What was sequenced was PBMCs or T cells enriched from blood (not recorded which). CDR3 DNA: TGTGCCAGTAGTTTCTCCCAGGGTGAGCAGTACTTC. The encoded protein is CASSFSQGEQYF.